The 3 T cell receptor beta chains given below trace back to one sample, sequenced in a study of cytomegalovirus exposure and HLA in healthy donors. 13 Jbeta primers and 60 Vbeta primers were used for the PCR. TCRdb's copy holds only in-frame clones and misses some; the assay was immunoSEQ multiplex PCR. The sample carries some 140,000 clones, about 9.2% recorded once. Sequencing was done on a sample of PBMCs. The receptors come from a woman between 35 and 50 years old in good health and CMV-seropositive.

This clone was counted a few times. The chain recombines TRBV6-6 with TRBJ2-7; possibly TRBD2 for D (5 bases). Germline lookup yields CDR1 MNHNY and CDR2 SVGAGI (reference sequence). The CDR3 spans 15 residues. Trimming stripped 2 bases from V and 9 bases from J, with 20 bases between. Here the CDR3 reads CASSYPRETGVRQYF. As DNA, the CDR3 is TGTGCCAGCAGTTACCCCCGGGAAACCGGGGTAAGGCAGTACTTC.

The V gene is TRBV19, the J gene TRBJ2-5; possibly TRBD2 for D (5 bases). Germline values: CDR1 LNHDA, CDR2 SQIVND (reference sequence). Trimming stripped 1 base from V and 4 bases from J, with 7 bases between. The CDR3 runs 13 residues. The CDR3, as DNA: TGTGCCAGTAGTATAGGGACTGTAGAGACCCAGTACTTC. The encoded protein is CASSIGTVETQYF.

The V call is TRBV19, the J call TRBJ1-5, with 11 bases identical to TRBD1. The ends lost 7 bases at V and 4 bases at J; junction bases unmatched: 9. Per the germline V gene, CDR1 is LNHDA and CDR2 is SQIVND (reference sequence). This CDR3 is built from 16 residues. The CDR3 nucleotides read TGTGCCAGTATAAGCACGGGGACAGGGGGGAATCAGCCCCAGCATTTT. It specifies CASISTGTGGNQPQHF.